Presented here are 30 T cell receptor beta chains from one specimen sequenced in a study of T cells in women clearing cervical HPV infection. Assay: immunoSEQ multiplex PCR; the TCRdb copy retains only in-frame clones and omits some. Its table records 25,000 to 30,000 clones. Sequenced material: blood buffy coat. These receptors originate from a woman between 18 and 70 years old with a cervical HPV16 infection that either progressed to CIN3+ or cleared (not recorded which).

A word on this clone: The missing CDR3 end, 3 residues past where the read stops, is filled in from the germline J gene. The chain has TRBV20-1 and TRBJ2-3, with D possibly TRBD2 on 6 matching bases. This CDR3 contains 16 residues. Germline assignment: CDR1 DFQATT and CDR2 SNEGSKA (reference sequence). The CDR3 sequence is CSARDLWRGGQETQYF. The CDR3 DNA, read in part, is TGCAGTGCTAGAGATCTGTGGAGGGGAGGTCAAGAGACG.

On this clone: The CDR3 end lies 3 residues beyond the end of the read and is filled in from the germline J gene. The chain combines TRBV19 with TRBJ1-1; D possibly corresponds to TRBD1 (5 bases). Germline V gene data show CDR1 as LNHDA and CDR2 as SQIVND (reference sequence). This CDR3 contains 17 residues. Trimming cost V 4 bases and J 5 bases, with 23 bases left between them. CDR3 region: CASSKEQKIKRGTEAFF. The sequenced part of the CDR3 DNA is TGTGCCAGTAGTAAAGAACAGAAGATAAAACGGGGGACTGAA.

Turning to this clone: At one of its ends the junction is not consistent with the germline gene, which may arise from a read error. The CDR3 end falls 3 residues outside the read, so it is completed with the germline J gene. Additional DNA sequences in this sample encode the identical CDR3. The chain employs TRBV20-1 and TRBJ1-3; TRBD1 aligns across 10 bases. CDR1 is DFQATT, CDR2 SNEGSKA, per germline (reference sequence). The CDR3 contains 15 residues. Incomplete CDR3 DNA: TGCAGTGCCCCGACAGGGGGCCTCTCTGGAAACACT. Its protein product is CSAPTGGLSGNT. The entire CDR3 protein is CSAPTGGLSGNTIYF.

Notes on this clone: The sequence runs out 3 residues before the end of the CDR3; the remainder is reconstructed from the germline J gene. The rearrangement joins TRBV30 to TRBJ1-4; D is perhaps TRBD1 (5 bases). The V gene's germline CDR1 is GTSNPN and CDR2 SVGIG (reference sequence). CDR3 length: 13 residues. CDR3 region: CAWTRTNNSPLFF. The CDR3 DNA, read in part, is TGTGCCTGGACCCGGACAAATAATTCACCA.

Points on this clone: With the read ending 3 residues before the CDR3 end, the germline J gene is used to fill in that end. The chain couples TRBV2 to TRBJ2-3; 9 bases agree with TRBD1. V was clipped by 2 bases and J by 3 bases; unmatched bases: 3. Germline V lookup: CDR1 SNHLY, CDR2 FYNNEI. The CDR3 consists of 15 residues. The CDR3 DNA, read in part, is TGTGCCAGCAGTGAAAAGGACAGGGGAACAGATACG. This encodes CASSEKDRGTDT. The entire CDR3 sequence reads CASSEKDRGTDTQYF.

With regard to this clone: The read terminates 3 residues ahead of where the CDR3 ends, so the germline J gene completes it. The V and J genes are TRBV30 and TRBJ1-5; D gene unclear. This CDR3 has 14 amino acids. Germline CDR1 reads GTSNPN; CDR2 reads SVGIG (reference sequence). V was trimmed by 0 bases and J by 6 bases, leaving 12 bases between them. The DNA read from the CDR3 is TGTGCCTGGAGTGTAGGTAGGGTAGGTCAGCCC. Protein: CAWSVGRVGQP. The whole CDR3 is CAWSVGRVGQPQHF.

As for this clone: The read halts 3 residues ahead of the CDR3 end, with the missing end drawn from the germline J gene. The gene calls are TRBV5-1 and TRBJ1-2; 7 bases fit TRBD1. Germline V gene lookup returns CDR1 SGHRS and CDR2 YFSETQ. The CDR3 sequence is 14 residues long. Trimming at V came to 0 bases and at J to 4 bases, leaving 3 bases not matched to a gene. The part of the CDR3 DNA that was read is TGCGCCAGCAGCTTGGAGGGGGCGGTCTATGGC. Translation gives CASSLEGAVYG. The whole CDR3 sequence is CASSLEGAVYGYTF. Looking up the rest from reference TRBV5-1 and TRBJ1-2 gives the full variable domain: KAGVTQTPRYLIKTRGQQVTLSCSPISGHRSVSWYQQTPGQGLQFLFEYFSETQRNKGNFPGRFSGRQFSNSRSEMNVSTLELGDSALYLCASSLEGAVYGYTFGSGTRLTVV.

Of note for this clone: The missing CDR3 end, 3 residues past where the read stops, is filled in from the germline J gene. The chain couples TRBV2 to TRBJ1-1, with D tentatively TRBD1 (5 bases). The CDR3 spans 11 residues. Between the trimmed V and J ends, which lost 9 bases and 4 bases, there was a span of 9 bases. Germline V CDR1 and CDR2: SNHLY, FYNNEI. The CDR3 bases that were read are TGTGCCAGGCGGGGGGGCACTGAA. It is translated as CARRGGTE. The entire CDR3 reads CARRGGTEAFF.

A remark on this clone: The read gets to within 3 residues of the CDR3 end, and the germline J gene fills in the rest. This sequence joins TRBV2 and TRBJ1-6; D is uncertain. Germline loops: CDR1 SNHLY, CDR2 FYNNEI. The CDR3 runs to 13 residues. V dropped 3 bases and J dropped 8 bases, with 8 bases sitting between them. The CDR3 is CASSDSGYSPLHF. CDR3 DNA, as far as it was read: TGTGCCAGCAGTGATTCCGGTTATTCACCC. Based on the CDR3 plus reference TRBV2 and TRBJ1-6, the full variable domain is EPEVTQTPSHQVTQMGQEVILRCVPISNHLYFYWYRQILGQKVEFLVSFYNNEISEKSEIFDDQFSVERPDGSNFTLKIRSTKLEDSAMYFCASSDSGYSPLHFGNGTRLTVT.

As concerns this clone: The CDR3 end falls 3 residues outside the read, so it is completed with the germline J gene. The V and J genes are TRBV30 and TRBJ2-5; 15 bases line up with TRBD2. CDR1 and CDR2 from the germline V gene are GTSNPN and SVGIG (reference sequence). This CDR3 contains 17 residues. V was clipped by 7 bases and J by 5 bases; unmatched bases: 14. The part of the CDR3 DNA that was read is TGTGCCTCGTCTCCGGGACTAGCGGGAGGAGGCTGGGAGACC. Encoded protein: CASSPGLAGGGWET. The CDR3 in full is CASSPGLAGGGWETQYF.

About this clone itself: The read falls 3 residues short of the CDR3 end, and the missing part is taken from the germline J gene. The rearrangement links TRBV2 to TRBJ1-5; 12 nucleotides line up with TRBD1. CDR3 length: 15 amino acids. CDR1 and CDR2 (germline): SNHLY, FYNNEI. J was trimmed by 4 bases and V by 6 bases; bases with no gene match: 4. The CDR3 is CASSRDRGQNQPQHF. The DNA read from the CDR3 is TGTGCCAGCAGCCGGGACAGGGGGCAGAATCAGCCC.

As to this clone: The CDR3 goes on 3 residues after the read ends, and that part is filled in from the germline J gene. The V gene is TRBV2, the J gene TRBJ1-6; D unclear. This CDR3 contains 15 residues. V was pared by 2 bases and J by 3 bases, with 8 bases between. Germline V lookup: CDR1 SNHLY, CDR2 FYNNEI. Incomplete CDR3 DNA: TGTGCCAGCAGTGAACCGGTGGTCTATAATTCACCC. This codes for CASSEPVVYNSP. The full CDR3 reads CASSEPVVYNSPLHF. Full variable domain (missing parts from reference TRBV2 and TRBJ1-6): EPEVTQTPSHQVTQMGQEVILRCVPISNHLYFYWYRQILGQKVEFLVSFYNNEISEKSEIFDDQFSVERPDGSNFTLKIRSTKLEDSAMYFCASSEPVVYNSPLHFGNGTRLTVT.

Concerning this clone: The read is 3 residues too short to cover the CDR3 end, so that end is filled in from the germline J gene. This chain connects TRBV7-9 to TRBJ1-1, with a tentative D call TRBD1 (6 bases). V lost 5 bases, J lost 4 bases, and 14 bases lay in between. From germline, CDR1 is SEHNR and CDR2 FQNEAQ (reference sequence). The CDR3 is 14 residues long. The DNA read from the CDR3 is TGTGCCAGCAGCAACACAGGGTTTGGCACTGAA. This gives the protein CASSNTGFGTE. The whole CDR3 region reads CASSNTGFGTEAFF.

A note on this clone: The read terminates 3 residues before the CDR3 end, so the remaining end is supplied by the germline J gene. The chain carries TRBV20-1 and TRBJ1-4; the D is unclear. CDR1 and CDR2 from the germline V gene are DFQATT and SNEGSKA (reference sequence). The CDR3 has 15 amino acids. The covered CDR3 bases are TGCAGTGCTGGTGACTGGAGCTCCTATAATTCACCA. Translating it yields CSAGDWSSYNSP. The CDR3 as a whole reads CSAGDWSSYNSPLFF.

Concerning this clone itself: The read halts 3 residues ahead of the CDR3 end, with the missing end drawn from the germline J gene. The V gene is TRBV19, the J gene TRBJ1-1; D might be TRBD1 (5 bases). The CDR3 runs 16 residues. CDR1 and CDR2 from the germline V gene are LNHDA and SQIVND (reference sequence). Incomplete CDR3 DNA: TGTGCCACCTCCCCCCTAGCGGGAGGACGGGGCAATGAG. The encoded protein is CATSPLAGGRGNE. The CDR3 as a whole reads CATSPLAGGRGNEAFF.

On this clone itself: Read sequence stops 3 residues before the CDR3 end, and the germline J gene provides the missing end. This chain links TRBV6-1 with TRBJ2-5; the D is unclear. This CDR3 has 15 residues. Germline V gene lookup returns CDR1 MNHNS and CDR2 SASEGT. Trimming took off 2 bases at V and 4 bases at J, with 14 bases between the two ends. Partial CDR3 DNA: TGTGCCAGCAGTGAAACGTCTCCGAGCACAGAGACC. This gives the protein CASSETSPSTET. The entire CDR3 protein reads CASSETSPSTETQYF.

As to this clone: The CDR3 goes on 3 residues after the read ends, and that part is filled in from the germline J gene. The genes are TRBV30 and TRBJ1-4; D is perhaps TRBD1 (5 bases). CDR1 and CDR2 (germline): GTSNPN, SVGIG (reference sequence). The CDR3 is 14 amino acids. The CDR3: CATVRPSGANVLFF. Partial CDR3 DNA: TGTGCCACGGTTAGGCCCTCTGGGGCCAACGTA.

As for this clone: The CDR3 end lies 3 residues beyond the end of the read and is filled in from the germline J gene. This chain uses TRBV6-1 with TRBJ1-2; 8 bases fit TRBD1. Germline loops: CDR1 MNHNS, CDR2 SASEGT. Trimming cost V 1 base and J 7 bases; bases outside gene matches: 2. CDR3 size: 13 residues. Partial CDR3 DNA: TGTGCCAGCAGTGAAGGGGGGACAGGTGGC. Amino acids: CASSEGGTGG. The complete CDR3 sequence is CASSEGGTGGYTF.

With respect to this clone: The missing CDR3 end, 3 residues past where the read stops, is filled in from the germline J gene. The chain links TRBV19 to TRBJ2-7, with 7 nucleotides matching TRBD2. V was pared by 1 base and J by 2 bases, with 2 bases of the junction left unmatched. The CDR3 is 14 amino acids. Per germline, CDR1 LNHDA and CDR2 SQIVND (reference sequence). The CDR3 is CASSIVGGTYEQYF. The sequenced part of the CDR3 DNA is TGTGCCAGTAGTATAGTCGGGGGGACCTACGAG.

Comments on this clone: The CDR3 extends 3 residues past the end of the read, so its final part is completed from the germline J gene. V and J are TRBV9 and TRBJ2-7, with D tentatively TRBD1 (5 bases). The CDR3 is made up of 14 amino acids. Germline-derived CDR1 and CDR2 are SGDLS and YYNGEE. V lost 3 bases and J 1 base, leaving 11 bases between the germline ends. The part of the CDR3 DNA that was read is TGTGCCAGCAGCGAACAGGTTGAGTCCTACGAG. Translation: CASSEQVESYE. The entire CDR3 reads CASSEQVESYEQYF.

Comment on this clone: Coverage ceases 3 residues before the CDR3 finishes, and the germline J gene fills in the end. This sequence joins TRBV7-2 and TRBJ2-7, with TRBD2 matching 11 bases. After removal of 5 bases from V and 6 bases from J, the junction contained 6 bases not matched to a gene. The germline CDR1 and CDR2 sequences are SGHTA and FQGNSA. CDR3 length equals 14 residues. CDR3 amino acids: CASSPTSGNLEQYF. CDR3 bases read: TGTGCCAGCAGCCCGACTAGCGGGAACCTCGAG. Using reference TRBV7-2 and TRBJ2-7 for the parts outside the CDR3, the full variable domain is GAGVSQSPSNKVTEKGKDVELRCDPISGHTALYWYRQSLGQGLEFLIYFQGNSAPDKSGLPSDRFSAERTGGSVSTLTIQRTQQEDSAVYLCASSPTSGNLEQYFGPGTRLTVT.

CDR3 in amino acids: CSVVSGSSYEQYF. CDR3 DNA (partial): TGCAGCGTTGTGAGCGGGAGTTCTTACGAG. The chain combines TRBV29-1 with TRBJ2-7; 8 nucleotides align to TRBD2. The read terminates 3 residues ahead of where the CDR3 ends, so the germline J gene completes it. Trimming took 4 bases from V and 4 from J; bases not matched to a gene: 6. This CDR3 comprises 13 residues. Germline CDR1 reads SQVTM; CDR2 reads ANQGSEA.

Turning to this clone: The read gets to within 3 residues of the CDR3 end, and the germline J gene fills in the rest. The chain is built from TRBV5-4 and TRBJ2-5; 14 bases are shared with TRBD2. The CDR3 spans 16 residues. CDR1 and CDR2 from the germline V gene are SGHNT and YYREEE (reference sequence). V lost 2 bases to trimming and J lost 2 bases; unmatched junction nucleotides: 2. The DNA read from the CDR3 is TGTGCCAGCAGCTTAAGGACTAGCGGGGGGCAAGAGACC. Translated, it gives CASSLRTSGGQET. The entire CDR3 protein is CASSLRTSGGQETQYF.

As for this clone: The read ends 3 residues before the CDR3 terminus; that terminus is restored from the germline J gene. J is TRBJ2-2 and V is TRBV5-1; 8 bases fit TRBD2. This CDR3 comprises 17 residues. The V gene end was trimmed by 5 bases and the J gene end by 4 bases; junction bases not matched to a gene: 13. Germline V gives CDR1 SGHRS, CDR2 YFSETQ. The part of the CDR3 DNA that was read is TGCGCCAGCAGAGGGGACTTAGGGACTAGGGCCACCGGGGAG. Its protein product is CASRGDLGTRATGE. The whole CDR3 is CASRGDLGTRATGELFF.

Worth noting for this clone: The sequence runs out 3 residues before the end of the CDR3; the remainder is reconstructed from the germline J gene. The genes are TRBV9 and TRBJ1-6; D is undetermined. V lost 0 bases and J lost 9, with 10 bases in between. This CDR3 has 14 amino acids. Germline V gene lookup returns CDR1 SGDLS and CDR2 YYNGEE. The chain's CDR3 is CASSVEERGSPLHF. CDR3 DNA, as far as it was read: TGTGCCAGCAGCGTAGAAGAACGCGGTTCACCC.

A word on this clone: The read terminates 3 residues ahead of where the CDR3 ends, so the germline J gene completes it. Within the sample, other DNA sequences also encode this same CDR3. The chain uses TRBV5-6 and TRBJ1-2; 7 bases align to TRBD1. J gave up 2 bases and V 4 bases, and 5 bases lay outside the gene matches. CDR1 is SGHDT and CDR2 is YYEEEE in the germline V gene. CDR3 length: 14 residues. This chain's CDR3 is CASSRGTANYGYTF. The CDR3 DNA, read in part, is TGTGCCAGCAGCCGAGGGACAGCGAACTATGGC.

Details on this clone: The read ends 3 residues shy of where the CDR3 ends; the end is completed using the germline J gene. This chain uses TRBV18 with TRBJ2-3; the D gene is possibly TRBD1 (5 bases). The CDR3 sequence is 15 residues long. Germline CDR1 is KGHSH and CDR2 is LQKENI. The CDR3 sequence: CASSPLDSINQPQYF. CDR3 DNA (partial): TGTGCCAGCTCACCCCTAGACAGTATCAATCAGCCG.

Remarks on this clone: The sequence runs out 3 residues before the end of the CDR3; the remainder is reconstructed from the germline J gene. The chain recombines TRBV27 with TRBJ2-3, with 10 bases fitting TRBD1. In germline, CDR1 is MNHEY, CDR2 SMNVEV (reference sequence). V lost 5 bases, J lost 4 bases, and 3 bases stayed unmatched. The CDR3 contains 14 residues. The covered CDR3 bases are TGTGCCAGCAGTCCCGGACAGGGGGCAGATACG. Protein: CASSPGQGADT. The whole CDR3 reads CASSPGQGADTQYF.

The sequenced CDR3 bases are TGTGCCAGCAGCTTAACACCCGGGACAGGGGGCACAGATACC. It is translated as CASSLTPGTGGTDT. The entire CDR3 reads CASSLTPGTGGTDTQYF. This chain connects TRBV7-6 to TRBJ2-5, with 12 bases fitting TRBD1. The read halts 3 residues ahead of the CDR3 end, with the missing end drawn from the germline J gene. Per the germline V gene, CDR1 is SGHVS and CDR2 is FNYEAQ. This CDR3 has 17 residues. Full variable domain (missing parts from reference TRBV7-6 and TRBJ2-5): GAGVSQSPRYKVTKRGQDVALRCDPISGHVSLYWYRQALGQGPEFLTYFNYEAQQDKSGLPNDRFSAERPEGSISTLTIQRTEQRDSAMYRCASSLTPGTGGTDTQYFGPGTRLLVL.

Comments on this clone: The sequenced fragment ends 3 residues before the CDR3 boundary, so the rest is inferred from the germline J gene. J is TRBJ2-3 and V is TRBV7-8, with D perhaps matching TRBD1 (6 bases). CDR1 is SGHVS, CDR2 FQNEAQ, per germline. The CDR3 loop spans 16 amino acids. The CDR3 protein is CASSFSGGLSNQPQYF. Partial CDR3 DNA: TGTGCCAGCAGCTTTAGTGGGGGCCTGAGCAATCAGCCG.